This is a list of T cell receptor beta chains from one sample in a study of control samples from healthy donors and cancer patients. Sequenced by immunoSEQ multiplex PCR; TCRdb stores in-frame clones only, minus some. This sample yields more than 35,000 clones, of which 65% to 85% are seen a single time; about a fifth belongs to the top ten. The sequenced sample was PBMCs. Receptors originate from a woman aged 60-75 years with lung cancer. Both conserved end residues are part of each CDR3. Each record gives: clone size, D gene, J gene, V gene, CDR3 protein, CDR3 DNA. D genes are given only for firm matches. Only some rows state a clone size, as once, few, many or a class for expanded clones.

size: .
D: TRBD2
J: TRBJ2-3
V: TRBV5-4
CDR3: CASSDRAGGGDTQYF
DNA: TGTGCCAGCAGCGACCGAGCGGGAGGGGGAGATACGCAGTATTTT

size: .
D: TRBD1
J: TRBJ1-3
V: TRBV13
CDR3: CASSLPFRDRTYLPGNTIYF
DNA: TGTGCCAGCAGCCTGCCTTTTAGGGACAGGACTTACCTTCCTGGAAACACCATATATTTT

size: .
D: TRBD1
J: TRBJ1-5
V: TRBV9
CDR3: CASSVQGGRNQPQHF
DNA: TGTGCCAGCAGTGTTCAGGGGGGAAGGAATCAGCCCCAGCATTTT

size: few
D: .
J: TRBJ1-1
V: TRBV6-5
CDR3: CASSYSSPAFTEAFF
DNA: TGTGCCAGCAGTTACTCGAGTCCCGCTTTCACTGAAGCTTTCTTT

size: .
D: .
J: TRBJ2-7
V: TRBV30
CDR3: CAWSGGPVGEQYF
DNA: TGTGCCTGGAGTGGAGGGCCGGTGGGCGAGCAGTACTTC

size: .
D: TRBD1
J: TRBJ1-2
V: TRBV18
CDR3: CASSPIPDRGYGYTF
DNA: TGTGCCAGCTCACCAATCCCGGACAGGGGATATGGCTACACCTTC

size: .
D: .
J: TRBJ1-2
V: TRBV5-6
CDR3: CASSLRVYGYTF
DNA: TGTGCCAGCAGCTTAAGGGTCTATGGCTACACCTTC

size: .
D: .
J: TRBJ1-2
V: TRBV18
CDR3: CASSPNRDWGNGYTF
DNA: TGTGCCAGCTCACCAAACAGGGATTGGGGTAATGGCTACACCTTC

size: .
D: .
J: TRBJ2-3
V: TRBV18
CDR3: CASSPSTSTDTQYF
DNA: TGTGCCAGCTCACCCTCAACTAGCACAGATACGCAGTATTTT

size: .
D: TRBD2
J: TRBJ2-7
V: TRBV5-4
CDR3: CASSLLSYSGGFNEQYF
DNA: TGTGCCAGCAGCTTGCTCTCCTATAGCGGGGGTTTCAACGAGCAGTACTTC

size: once
D: TRBD1
J: TRBJ1-2
V: TRBV4-3
CDR3: CARSQGDQGGGYTF
DNA: TGCGCCCGCAGCCAGGGGGACCAGGGGGGGGGCTACACCTTC

size: .
D: .
J: TRBJ1-5
V: TRBV30
CDR3: CASGESNQPQHF
DNA: TGTGCCAGTGGGGAGTCCAATCAGCCCCAGCATTTT

size: .
D: .
J: TRBJ1-3
V: TRBV2
CDR3: CASTREGNTIYF
DNA: TGTGCCAGCACGAGGGAAGGAAACACCATATATTTT

size: .
D: .
J: TRBJ2-1
V: TRBV15
CDR3: CATSSGTSYNEQFF
DNA: TGTGCCACCAGCTCGGGAACCTCCTACAATGAGCAGTTCTTC

size: .
D: .
J: TRBJ1-5
V: TRBV19
CDR3: CASSILLRPQHF
DNA: TGTGCCAGTAGTATCTTACTTAGGCCCCAGCATTTT

size: .
D: TRBD2
J: TRBJ2-3
V: TRBV14
CDR3: CASSFRTPGLAGVDTQYF
DNA: TGTGCCAGCAGCTTCCGAACTCCGGGACTAGCGGGCGTTGATACGCAGTATTTT

size: .
D: TRBD1
J: TRBJ2-7
V: TRBV5-6
CDR3: CASSPGTGTLGYEQYF
DNA: TGTGCCAGCAGTCCCGGGACAGGGACCCTGGGCTACGAGCAGTACTTC

size: .
D: .
J: TRBJ2-1
V: TRBV6-4
CDR3: CASSDRDSYNEQFF
DNA: TGTGCCAGCAGTGACCGGGACTCCTACAATGAGCAGTTCTTC

size: once
D: .
J: TRBJ1-4
V: TRBV18
CDR3: CASSPRGAGEKLFF
DNA: TGTGCCAGCTCCCCGAGGGGCGCGGGTGAAAAACTGTTTTTT

size: .
D: .
J: TRBJ2-5
V: TRBV27
CDR3: CASSLRGGGETQYF
DNA: TGTGCCAGCAGTTTAAGGGGAGGTGGAGAGACCCAGTACTTC

size: .
D: TRBD1
J: TRBJ1-5
V: TRBV28
CDR3: CASSRGTGDNQPQHF
DNA: TGTGCCAGCAGTCGCGGGACAGGAGACAATCAGCCCCAGCATTTT

size: .
D: TRBD1
J: TRBJ2-1
V: TRBV5-6
CDR3: CASSRDRGTSYNEQFF
DNA: TGTGCCAGCAGCCGGGACAGGGGGACTTCCTACAATGAGCAGTTCTTC

size: few
D: .
J: TRBJ1-1
V: TRBV25-1
CDR3: CASSRYTEAFF
DNA: TGTGCCAGCAGTAGGTACACTGAAGCTTTCTTT

size: .
D: .
J: TRBJ1-6
V: TRBV14
CDR3: CASSQESQGRSPLHF
DNA: TGTGCCAGCAGCCAAGAATCACAGGGTCGCTCACCCCTCCACTTT

size: .
D: .
J: TRBJ2-2
V: TRBV5-1
CDR3: CASSLAGVAFGTGELFF
DNA: TGCGCCAGCAGCTTGGCCGGGGTGGCCTTCGGGACCGGGGAGCTGTTTTTT

size: .
D: .
J: TRBJ2-5
V: TRBV5-6
CDR3: CASSPRGSRQYF
DNA: TGTGCCAGCAGCCCCCGCGGTAGCAGACAGTACTTC

size: .
D: .
J: TRBJ2-2
V: TRBV11-3
CDR3: CASSLGARGELFF
DNA: TGTGCCAGCAGCTTGGGGGCGCGCGGGGAGCTGTTTTTT

size: .
D: .
J: TRBJ2-1
V: TRBV29-1
CDR3: CSVEERVDEQFF
DNA: TGCAGCGTTGAAGAAAGGGTGGATGAGCAGTTCTTC

size: once
D: .
J: TRBJ2-7
V: TRBV7-2
CDR3: CASSLLLPQGEQYF
DNA: TGTGCCAGCAGCTTATTACTGCCTCAGGGCGAGCAGTACTTC

size: once
D: TRBD2
J: TRBJ2-7
V: TRBV18
CDR3: CASSPPGLAEGEQYF
DNA: TGTGCCAGCTCACCTCCGGGACTAGCGGAGGGCGAGCAGTACTTC

size: .
D: .
J: TRBJ1-1
V: TRBV5-1
CDR3: CASSWDPQGEAFF
DNA: TGCGCCAGCAGCTGGGACCCCCAGGGAGAAGCTTTCTTT

size: .
D: .
J: TRBJ1-1
V: TRBV18
CDR3: CASSPSYETNTEAFF
DNA: TGTGCCAGCTCACCAAGTTACGAGACGAACACTGAAGCTTTCTTT

size: .
D: TRBD1
J: TRBJ2-7
V: TRBV7-9
CDR3: CASSVTGGDNYEQYF
DNA: TGTGCCAGCAGCGTCACAGGGGGCGATAACTACGAGCAGTACTTC

size: .
D: .
J: TRBJ2-2
V: TRBV19
CDR3: CASTEDTGELFF
DNA: TGTGCCAGCACGGAGGACACCGGGGAGCTGTTTTTT

size: once
D: TRBD1
J: TRBJ1-2
V: TRBV5-1
CDR3: CASSYLAGQAEGYTF
DNA: TGCGCCAGCAGCTACCTAGCCGGACAGGCGGAGGGCTACACCTTC

size: .
D: .
J: TRBJ1-4
V: TRBV12-5
CDR3: CASSGLDEELFF
DNA: TGTGCTAGCTCAGGGTTGGACGAAGAACTGTTTTTT

size: .
D: .
J: TRBJ1-2
V: TRBV9
CDR3: CASSVGAPLNNYGYTF
DNA: TGTGCCAGCAGCGTAGGGGCTCCTCTGAACAACTATGGCTACACCTTC

size: .
D: .
J: TRBJ2-1
V: TRBV7-2
CDR3: CASSLMGDGEQFF
DNA: TGTGCCAGCAGCTTAATGGGCGATGGTGAGCAGTTCTTC

size: once
D: .
J: TRBJ2-3
V: TRBV4-1
CDR3: CASSQAPGGRGADTQYF
DNA: TGCGCCAGCAGCCAAGCCCCCGGAGGGCGAGGGGCAGATACGCAGTATTTT

size: few
D: .
J: TRBJ2-6
V: TRBV7-2
CDR3: CASTSSELIANVLTF
DNA: TGTGCCAGCACCTCCTCTGAATTAATCGCCAACGTCCTGACTTTC

size: .
D: TRBD2
J: TRBJ2-2
V: TRBV3-1/TRBV3-2
CDR3: CASSQDRAGGPPAGELFF
DNA: TGTGCCAGCAGCCAAGATCGGGCGGGAGGTCCCCCCGCCGGGGAGCTGTTTTTT

size: .
D: TRBD1
J: TRBJ2-7
V: TRBV10-3
CDR3: CAISPGTVPSYEQYF
DNA: TGTGCCATCAGTCCCGGGACAGTGCCCTCCTACGAGCAGTACTTC

size: .
D: .
J: TRBJ1-1
V: TRBV2
CDR3: CASSYLDRNTEAFF
DNA: TGTGCCAGCAGTTACCTGGACAGAAACACTGAAGCTTTCTTT